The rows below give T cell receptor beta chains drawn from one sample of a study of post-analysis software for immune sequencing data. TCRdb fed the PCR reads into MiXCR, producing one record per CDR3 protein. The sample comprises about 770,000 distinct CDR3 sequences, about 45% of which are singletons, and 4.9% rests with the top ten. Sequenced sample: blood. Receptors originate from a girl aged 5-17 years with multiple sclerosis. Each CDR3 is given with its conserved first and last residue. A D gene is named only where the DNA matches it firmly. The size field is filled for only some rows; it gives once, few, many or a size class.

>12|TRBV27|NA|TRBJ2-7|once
CASRGPYHEQYF
TGTGCCAGCAGGGGACCTTATCACGAGCAGTACTTC
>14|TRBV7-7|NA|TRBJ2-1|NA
CASSLGVSRNEQFF
TGTGCTAGCAGCTTAGGGGTTAGCAGGAATGAGCAGTTCTTC
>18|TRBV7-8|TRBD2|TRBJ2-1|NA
CASSINPGGGVPYNEQFF
TGTGCCAGCAGCATCAATCCGGGAGGGGGAGTACCCTACAATGAGCAGTTCTTC
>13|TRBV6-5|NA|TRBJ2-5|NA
CASTELGNNEQYF
TGTGCCAGCACGGAACTAGGTAACAATGAGCAGTACTTC
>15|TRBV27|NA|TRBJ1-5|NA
CASSFTGTPGGPQHF
TGTGCCAGCAGTTTCACCGGGACGCCAGGCGGGCCCCAGCATTTT
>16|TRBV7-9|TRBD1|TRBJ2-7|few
CASSPGSGQGRYEQYF
TGTGCCAGCAGCCCGGGGTCGGGACAGGGTCGCTACGAGCAGTACTTC
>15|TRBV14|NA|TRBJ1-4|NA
CASSQASGAREKLFF
TGTGCCAGCAGCCAAGCGTCAGGGGCTCGTGAAAAACTGTTTTTT
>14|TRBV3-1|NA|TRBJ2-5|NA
CASSQGPYQETQYF
TGTGCCAGCAGCCAAGGCCCGTACCAAGAGACCCAGTACTTC
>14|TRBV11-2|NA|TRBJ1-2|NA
CTSSLGMGAVGYTF
TGTACCAGCAGCTTAGGAATGGGGGCGGTAGGCTACACCTTC
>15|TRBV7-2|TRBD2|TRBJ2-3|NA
CASSRSSGGEDTQYF
TGTGCCAGCAGCCGATCCAGCGGGGGGGAAGATACGCAGTATTTT
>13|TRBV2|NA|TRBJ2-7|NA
CASSVSRGYEQYF
TGTGCCAGCAGTGTATCTAGGGGCTACGAGCAGTACTTC
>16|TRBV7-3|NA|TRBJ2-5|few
CASSLGSDRIGETQYF
TGTGCCAGCAGCTTAGGAAGCGACAGGATCGGGGAGACCCAGTACTTC
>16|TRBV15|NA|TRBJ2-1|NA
CATSRGPGPPYNEQFF
TGTGCCACCAGCAGAGGCCCAGGGCCACCCTACAATGAGCAGTTCTTC
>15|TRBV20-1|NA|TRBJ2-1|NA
CSAPAPETGYNEQFF
TGCAGTGCCCCGGCCCCCGAGACGGGCTACAATGAGCAGTTCTTC
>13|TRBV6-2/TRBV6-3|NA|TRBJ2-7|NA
CASGSGDTYEQYF
TGTGCCAGCGGTTCCGGGGACACCTACGAGCAGTACTTC
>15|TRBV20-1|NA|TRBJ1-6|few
CSARDQGFVGSPLHF
TGCAGTGCTAGAGATCAGGGCTTCGTCGGTTCACCCCTCCACTTT
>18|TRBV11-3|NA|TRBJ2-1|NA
CASSLSFNAAATRNGQFF
TGTGCCAGCAGCTTAAGCTTTAACGCGGCGGCAACGAGGAATGGGCAGTTCTTC
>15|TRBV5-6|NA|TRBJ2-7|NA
CASSWRTSGVYEQYF
TGTGCCAGCAGCTGGAGGACTTCGGGGGTATACGAGCAGTACTTC
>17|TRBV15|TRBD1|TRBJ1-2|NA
CATSRDQGQSFIYGYTF
TGTGCCACCAGCAGAGATCAGGGACAGAGCTTCATCTATGGCTACACCTTC
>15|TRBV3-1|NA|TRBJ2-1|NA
CASSQGPLMGNEQFF
TGTGCCAGCAGCCAAGGTCCACTAATGGGCAATGAGCAGTTCTTC
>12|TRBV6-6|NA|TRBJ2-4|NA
CASGEVKNIQYF
TGTGCCAGCGGGGAGGTCAAAAACATTCAGTACTTC
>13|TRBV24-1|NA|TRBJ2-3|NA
CATSDEAVDTQYF
TGTGCCACCAGTGATGAAGCAGTAGATACGCAGTATTTT
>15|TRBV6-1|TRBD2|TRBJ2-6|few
CASNPGRAGANVLTF
TGTGCCAGCAACCCAGGGAGGGCTGGGGCCAACGTCCTGACTTTC
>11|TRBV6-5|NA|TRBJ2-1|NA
CASVGVNEQFF
TGTGCCAGCGTGGGGGTAAATGAGCAGTTCTTC
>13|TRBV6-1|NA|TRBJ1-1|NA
CASSGVRIAEAFF
TGTGCCAGCAGCGGGGTAAGGATCGCTGAAGCTTTCTTT
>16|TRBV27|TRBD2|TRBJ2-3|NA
CASSREWEGPTDTQYF
TGTGCCAGCAGCCGTGAGTGGGAGGGCCCCACAGATACGCAGTATTTT
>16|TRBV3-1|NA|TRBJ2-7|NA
CASSPSPGNSAYEQYF
TGTGCCAGCAGCCCCTCTCCCGGGAACAGCGCCTACGAGCAGTACTTC
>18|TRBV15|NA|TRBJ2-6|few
CATSRDGGAYSGANVLTF
TGTGCCACCAGCAGAGATGGGGGTGCCTACTCTGGGGCCAACGTCCTGACTTTC
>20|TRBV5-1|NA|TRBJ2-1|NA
CASSPRRDPHGESSYNEQFF
TGCGCCAGCAGCCCCCGCCGGGACCCACATGGAGAGAGCTCCTACAATGAGCAGTTCTTC
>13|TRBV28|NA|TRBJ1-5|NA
CASSLSGVQPQHF
TGTGCCAGCAGTTTATCGGGCGTTCAGCCCCAGCATTTT
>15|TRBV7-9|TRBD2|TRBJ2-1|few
CASRNRDYLNNEQFF
TGTGCCAGCAGAAACCGGGACTATCTTAACAATGAGCAGTTCTTC
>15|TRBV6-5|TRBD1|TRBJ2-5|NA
CAGSAPGQGRETQYF
TGTGCCGGCAGTGCCCCGGGACAGGGGAGAGAGACCCAGTACTTC
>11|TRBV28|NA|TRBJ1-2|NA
CASSLREAYTF
TGTGCCAGCAGTTTAAGGGAAGCATACACCTTC
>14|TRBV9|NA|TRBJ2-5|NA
CASSNPVIQETQYF
TGTGCCAGCAGCAACCCCGTGATCCAAGAGACCCAGTACTTC
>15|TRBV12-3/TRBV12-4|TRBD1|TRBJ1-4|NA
CASSPDRPRGEKLFF
TGTGCCAGCAGTCCGGACAGGCCGAGGGGTGAAAAACTGTTTTTT
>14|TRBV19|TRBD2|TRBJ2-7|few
CASSGTSGLYEQYF
TGTGCCAGTAGCGGGACTAGCGGCCTCTACGAGCAGTACTTC
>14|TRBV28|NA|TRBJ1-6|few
CASSSRGRNSPLHF
TGTGCCAGCAGCAGCAGGGGAAGGAATTCACCCCTCCACTTT
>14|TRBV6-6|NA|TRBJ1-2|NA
CASSPTTSNYGYTF
TGTGCCAGCAGCCCTACGACCTCAAACTATGGCTACACCTTC
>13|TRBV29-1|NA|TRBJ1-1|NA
CSVERQANTEAFF
TGCAGCGTTGAGAGGCAGGCGAACACTGAAGCTTTCTTT
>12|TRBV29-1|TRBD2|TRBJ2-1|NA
CSVRREGNEQFF
TGCAGCGTCCGGCGGGAGGGCAATGAGCAGTTCTTC
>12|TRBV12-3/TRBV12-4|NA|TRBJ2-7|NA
CASSASSLEQYF
TGTGCCAGCAGTGCTAGCTCCCTGGAGCAGTACTTC
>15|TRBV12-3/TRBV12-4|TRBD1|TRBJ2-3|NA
CASSLTGGSADTQYF
TGTGCCAGCAGTTTGACAGGGGGCTCCGCAGATACGCAGTATTTT
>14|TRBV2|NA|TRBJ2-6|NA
CASRGGPGANVLTF
TGTGCCAGCAGGGGAGGACCTGGGGCCAACGTCCTGACTTTC
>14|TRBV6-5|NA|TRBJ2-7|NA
CASSRDGISYEQYF
TGTGCCAGCAGTCGGGACGGAATCTCCTACGAGCAGTACTTC
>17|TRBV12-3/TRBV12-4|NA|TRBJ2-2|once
CASSFSPNWGGTGELFF
TGTGCCAGCAGTTTTTCGCCGAACTGGGGTGGGACCGGGGAGCTGTTTTTT
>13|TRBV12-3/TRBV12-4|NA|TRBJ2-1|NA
CASSPAVDGEQFF
TGTGCCAGCAGTCCCGCGGTCGACGGGGAGCAGTTCTTC
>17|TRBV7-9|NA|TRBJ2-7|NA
CASSLGPVDSKPYEQYF
TGTGCCAGCAGCTTAGGCCCGGTGGACAGCAAACCCTACGAGCAGTACTTC
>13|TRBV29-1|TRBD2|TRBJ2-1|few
CSEWTSGSNEQFF
TGCAGCGAGTGGACTAGCGGGAGCAATGAGCAGTTCTTC